Detailed here is one T cell receptor (beta chain). Its antigen remains unknown. Purities over 98% were achieved in all sorted populations. Reverse transcription of all isolated RNA meant that expressed TCRB transcripts were sequenced. Only in-frame clones appear in the TCRdb table, and some are missing; sequencing was by immunoSEQ multiplex PCR. The data show 150,000 to 200,000 clones, approximately 8.1% seen once. Germline-derived CDR1 and CDR2 are SGHNT and YYREEE (reference sequence). CDR3 length equals 14 residues. V trimming: 5 bases; J trimming: 7 bases; junction bases outside the gene matches: 11. The data belong to a study of beta chain features in type 1 diabetes. Study conclusions and caveats: All four CD4+ subsets of Type 1 diabetes patients contained TCRB CDR3s that were moderately but significantly shorter. Over-representation of high TCR-expressing cells was a possible consequence of cDNA sequencing.

The receptor's source is a woman in her thirties or forties with type 1 diabetes. Sequenced sample: central memory CD4+ T cells from blood. The rearrangement joins TRBV5-4 to TRBJ2-7; TRBD1 matches 8 bases. The CDR3 DNA is TGTGCCAGCAGTGTCCGGATTCAGGGGGCTGAGCAGTACTTC. Translated: CASSVRIQGAEQYF. Full variable domain (remainder filled in from reference TRBV5-4 and TRBJ2-7): ETGVTQSPTHLIKTRGQQVTLRCSSQSGHNTVSWYQQALGQGPQFIFQYYREEENGRGNFPPRFSGLQFPNYSSELNVNALELDDSALYLCASSVRIQGAEQYFGPGTRLTVT.